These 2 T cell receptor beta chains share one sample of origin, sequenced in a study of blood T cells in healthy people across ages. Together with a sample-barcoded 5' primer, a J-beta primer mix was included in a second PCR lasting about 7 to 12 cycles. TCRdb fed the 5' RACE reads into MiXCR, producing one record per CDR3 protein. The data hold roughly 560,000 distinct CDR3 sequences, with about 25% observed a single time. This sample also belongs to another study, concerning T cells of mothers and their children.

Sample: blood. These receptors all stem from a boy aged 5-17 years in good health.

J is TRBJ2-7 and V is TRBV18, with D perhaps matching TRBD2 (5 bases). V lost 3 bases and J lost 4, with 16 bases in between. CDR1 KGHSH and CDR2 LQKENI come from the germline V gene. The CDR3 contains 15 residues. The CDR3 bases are TGTGCCAGCTCACCCAACCGGGGTTTTGGGTACGAGCAGTACGTC. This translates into CASSPNRGFGYEQYV.

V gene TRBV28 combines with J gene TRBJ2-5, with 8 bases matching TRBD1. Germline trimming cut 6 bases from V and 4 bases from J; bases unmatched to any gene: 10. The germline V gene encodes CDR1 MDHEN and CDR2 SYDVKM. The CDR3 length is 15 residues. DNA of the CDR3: TGTGCCAGCAGGGGGGACAGGCTGGAGGGAGAGACCCAGTACTTC. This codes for CASRGDRLEGETQYF.